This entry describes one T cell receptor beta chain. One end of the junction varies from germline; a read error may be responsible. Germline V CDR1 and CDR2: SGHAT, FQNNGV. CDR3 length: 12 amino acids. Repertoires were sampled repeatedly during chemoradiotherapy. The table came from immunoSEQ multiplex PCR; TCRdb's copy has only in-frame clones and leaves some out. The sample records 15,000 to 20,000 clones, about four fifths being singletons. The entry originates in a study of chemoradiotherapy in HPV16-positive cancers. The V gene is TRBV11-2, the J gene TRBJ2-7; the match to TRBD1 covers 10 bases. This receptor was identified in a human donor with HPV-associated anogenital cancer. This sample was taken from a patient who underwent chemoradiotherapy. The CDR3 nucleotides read TGTGCCAGCAGCTTAGTACCGGGACAGGGGATTTTC. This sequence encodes CASSLVPGQGIF.